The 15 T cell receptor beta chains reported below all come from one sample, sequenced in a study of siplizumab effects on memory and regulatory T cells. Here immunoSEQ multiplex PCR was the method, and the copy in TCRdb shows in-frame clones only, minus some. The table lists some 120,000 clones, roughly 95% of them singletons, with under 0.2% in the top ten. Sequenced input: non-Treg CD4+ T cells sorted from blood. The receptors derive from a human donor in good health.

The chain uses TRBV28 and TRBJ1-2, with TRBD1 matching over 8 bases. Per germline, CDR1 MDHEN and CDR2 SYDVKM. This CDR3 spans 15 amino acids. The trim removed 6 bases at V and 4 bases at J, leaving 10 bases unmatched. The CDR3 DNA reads TGTGCCAGCAGAATGCTTGGGACAGGTTCCTATGGCTACACCTTC. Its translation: CASRMLGTGSYGYTF.

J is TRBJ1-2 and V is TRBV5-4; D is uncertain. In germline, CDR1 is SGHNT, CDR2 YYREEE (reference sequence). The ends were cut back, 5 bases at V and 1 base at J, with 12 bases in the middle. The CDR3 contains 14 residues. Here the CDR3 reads CASRPAGVNYGYTF. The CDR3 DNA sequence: TGTGCCAGCAGGCCCGCGGGAGTTAACTATGGCTACACCTTC.

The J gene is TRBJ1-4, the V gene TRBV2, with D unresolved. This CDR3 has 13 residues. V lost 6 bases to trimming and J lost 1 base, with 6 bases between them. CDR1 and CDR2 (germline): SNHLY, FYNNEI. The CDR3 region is CASRTGTNEKLFF. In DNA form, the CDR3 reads TGTGCCAGCAGGACGGGAACTAATGAAAAACTGTTTTTT.

The CDR3 region has the DNA TGTGCCAGTAGTATCTACGGGCCCCCCACAGATACGCAGTATTTT. This encodes CASSIYGPPTDTQYF. V gene TRBV19 combines with J gene TRBJ2-3; no clear D. This CDR3 spans 15 amino acids. The V end lost 3 bases, the J end lost 2 bases, and 12 bases lay between the germline ends. Germline V gene sequence: CDR1 LNHDA, CDR2 SQIVND (reference sequence).

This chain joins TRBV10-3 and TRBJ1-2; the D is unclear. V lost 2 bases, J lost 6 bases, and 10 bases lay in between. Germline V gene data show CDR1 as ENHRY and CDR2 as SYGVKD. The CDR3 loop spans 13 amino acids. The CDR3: CAISEKETNGYTF. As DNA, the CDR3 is TGTGCCATCAGTGAGAAGGAGACCAATGGCTACACCTTC.

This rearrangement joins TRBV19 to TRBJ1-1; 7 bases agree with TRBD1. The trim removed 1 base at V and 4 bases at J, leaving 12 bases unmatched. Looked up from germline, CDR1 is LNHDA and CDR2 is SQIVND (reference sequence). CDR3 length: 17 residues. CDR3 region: CASSIGTGVLASTEAFF. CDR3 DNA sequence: TGTGCCAGTAGTATAGGAACAGGGGTGCTGGCGAGCACTGAAGCTTTCTTT.

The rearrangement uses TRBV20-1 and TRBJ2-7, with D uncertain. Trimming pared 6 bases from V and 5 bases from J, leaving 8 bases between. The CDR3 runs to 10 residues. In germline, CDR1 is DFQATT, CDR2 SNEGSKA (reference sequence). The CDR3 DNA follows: TGCAGTGCCCTAGACCACGAGCAGTACTTC. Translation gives CSALDHEQYF.

The CDR3 spells CASSSRLAGRETQYF. The CDR3 DNA sequence: TGTGCCAGCAGCTCCCGACTAGCTGGGAGAGAGACCCAGTACTTC. The J gene is TRBJ2-5, the V gene TRBV5-4; TRBD2 aligns across 7 bases. Germline CDR1 reads SGHNT; CDR2 reads YYREEE (reference sequence). This CDR3 is 15 amino acids long. J lost 4 bases, V lost 3 bases, and 9 bases had no gene match.

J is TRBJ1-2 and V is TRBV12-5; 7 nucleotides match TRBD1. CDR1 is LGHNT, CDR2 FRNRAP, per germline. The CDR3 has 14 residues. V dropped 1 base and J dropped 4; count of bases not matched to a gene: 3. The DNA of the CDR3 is TGTGCTAGTGGTTTGGCAGGACAGGCCTATGGCTACACCTTC. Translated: CASGLAGQAYGYTF.

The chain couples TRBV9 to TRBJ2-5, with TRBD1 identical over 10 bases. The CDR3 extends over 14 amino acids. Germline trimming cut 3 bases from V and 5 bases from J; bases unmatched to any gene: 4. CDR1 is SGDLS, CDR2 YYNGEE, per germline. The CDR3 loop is CASSAWTGGETQYF. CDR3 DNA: TGTGCCAGCAGCGCCTGGACAGGGGGGGAGACCCAGTACTTC.

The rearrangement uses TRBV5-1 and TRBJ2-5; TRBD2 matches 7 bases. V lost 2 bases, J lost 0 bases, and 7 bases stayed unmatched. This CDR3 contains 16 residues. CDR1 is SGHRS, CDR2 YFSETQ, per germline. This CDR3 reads CASSLAGRLNQETQYF. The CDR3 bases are TGCGCCAGCAGCTTAGCGGGAAGACTGAACCAAGAGACCCAGTACTTC.

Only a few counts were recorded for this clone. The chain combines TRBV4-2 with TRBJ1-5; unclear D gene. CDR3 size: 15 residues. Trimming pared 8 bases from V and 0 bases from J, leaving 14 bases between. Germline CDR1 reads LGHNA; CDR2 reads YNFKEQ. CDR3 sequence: CASCYRRDSNQPQHF. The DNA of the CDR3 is TGTGCCAGCTGTTACCGGAGGGATAGCAATCAGCCCCAGCATTTT.

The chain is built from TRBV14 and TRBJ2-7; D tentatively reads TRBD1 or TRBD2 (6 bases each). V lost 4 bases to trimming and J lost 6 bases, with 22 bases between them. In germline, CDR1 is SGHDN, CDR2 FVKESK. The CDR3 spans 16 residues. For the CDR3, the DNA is TGTGCCAGCAGCCCCGGGGGCGCAGGGGCGAGGTTCGAGCAGTACTTC. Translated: CASSPGGAGARFEQYF.

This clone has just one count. The CDR3 protein is CASSLRQANSGANVLTF. Here the CDR3 DNA reads TGTGCCAGCAGCTTGAGACAGGCCAACTCTGGGGCCAACGTCCTGACTTTC. V is TRBV7-9 and J is TRBJ2-6, with D possibly being TRBD1 (6 bases). CDR3 size: 17 residues. Germline CDR1 reads SEHNR; CDR2 reads FQNEAQ (reference sequence). Trimming pared 3 bases from V and 0 bases from J, leaving 12 bases between. The whole variable domain, filled in from reference TRBV7-9 and TRBJ2-6, reads DTGVSQNPRHKITKRGQNVTFRCDPISEHNRLYWYRQTLGQGPEFLTYFQNEAQLEKSRLLSDRFSAERPKGSFSTLEIQRTEQGDSAMYLCASSLRQANSGANVLTFGAGSRLTVL.

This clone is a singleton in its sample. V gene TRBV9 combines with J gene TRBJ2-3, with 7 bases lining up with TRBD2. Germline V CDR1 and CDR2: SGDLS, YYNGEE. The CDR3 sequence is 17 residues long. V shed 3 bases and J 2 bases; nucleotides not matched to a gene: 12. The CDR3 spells CASSGPGGGYPTDTQYF. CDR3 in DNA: TGTGCCAGCAGCGGTCCCGGCGGGGGATATCCCACAGATACGCAGTATTTT.